The 25 T cell receptor beta chains listed next were all sequenced from one sample in a study of shared clonotypes between healthy human individuals. The data were produced by immunoSEQ multiplex PCR, yet TCRdb's version contains in-frame clones alone and is incomplete. The table lists 450,000 to 550,000 clones, 75% to 85% of them singletons. Sequenced: PBMCs. The receptors here all came from a woman in her 40s in good health. Some clones in this sample may be carry-over from other donors' samples.

The gene calls are TRBV28 and TRBJ2-7, with D unresolved. The CDR3 runs to 15 residues. Trimming shortened V by 6 bases and J by 0 bases, and 15 bases separated the two germline ends. Per germline, CDR1 MDHEN and CDR2 SYDVKM. The CDR3 nucleotides read TGTGCCAGCAGGGCCCCGGCAGTAACCTCCTACGAGCAGTACTTC. It specifies CASRAPAVTSYEQYF.

The chain carries TRBV5-1 and TRBJ2-1; D unresolved. The CDR3 spans 15 residues. The germline V gene has CDR1 SGHRS and CDR2 YFSETQ. V gave up 4 bases and J gave up 0 bases, with 11 bases separating them. CDR3 nucleotides: TGCGCCAGCAGCGGCCAACCCCGCTCCTACAATGAGCAGTTCTTC. Amino acid sequence: CASSGQPRSYNEQFF.

This clone occurred a few times. This chain connects TRBV7-3 to TRBJ2-2; D not certain. CDR1 SGHTA and CDR2 FQGTGA come from the germline V gene. V lost 2 bases to trimming and J lost 5 bases, with 9 bases between them. The length of the CDR3 is 14 residues. The CDR3 region is CASSLVAQTGELFF. In DNA, the CDR3 is TGTGCCAGCAGCTTAGTGGCGCAGACCGGGGAGCTGTTTTTT.

In DNA form, the CDR3 reads TGTGCCAGCAGTCTAGCTAGCGCACCGGCCTACGAGCAGTACTTC. Protein: CASSLASAPAYEQYF. The V and J genes are TRBV6-5 and TRBJ2-7, with D possibly being TRBD2 (6 bases). The CDR3 totals 15 residues. Germline CDR1 is MNHEY and CDR2 is SVGAGI. Trimming cost V 5 bases and J 2 bases, with 16 bases left between them.

The chain is built from TRBV29-1 and TRBJ2-3; D is perhaps TRBD1 (5 bases). Germline CDR1 reads SQVTM; CDR2 reads ANQGSEA. The ends were cut back, 3 bases at V and 7 bases at J, with 20 bases in the middle. This CDR3 spans 15 amino acids. Here the CDR3 reads CSVEWAGRPLYTQYF. The CDR3 DNA sequence: TGCAGCGTTGAGTGGGCAGGGCGTCCTTTGTATACGCAGTATTTT.

The chain combines TRBV28 with TRBJ1-5; no clear D. The CDR3 has 14 amino acids. Trimming stripped 5 bases from V and 2 bases from J, with 10 bases between. Germline V gene data show CDR1 as MDHEN and CDR2 as SYDVKM. The CDR3 loop reads CASSEVVGNQPQHF. CDR3 coding DNA: TGTGCCAGCAGTGAGGTGGTTGGCAATCAGCCCCAGCATTTT.

The chain combines TRBV12-5 with TRBJ2-5, with a possible D match to TRBD1 (5 bases). The CDR3 covers 13 residues. Trimming took off 5 bases at V and 5 bases at J, with 12 bases between the two ends. CDR1 is LGHNT, CDR2 FRNRAP, per germline. CDR3 bases: TGTGCTAGTGGTATTAGCAGGGCGGAGACCCAGTACTTC. This translates into CASGISRAETQYF.

The CDR3 sequence: CASRPDRGSFGELFF. The DNA for the CDR3 is TGTGCCAGCAGACCGGACAGGGGAAGTTTCGGGGAGCTGTTTTTT. The rearrangement links TRBV7-8 to TRBJ2-2; 9 bases are shared with TRBD1. The CDR3 is 15 amino acids. From germline, CDR1 is SGHVS and CDR2 FQNEAQ. The V and J ends lost 6 bases and 7 bases, in that order; junction bases with no gene match: 9.

This chain uses TRBV18 with TRBJ2-1; D may be TRBD1 or TRBD2 (5 bases each). CDR1 and CDR2 from the germline V gene are KGHSH and LQKENI. V lost 3 bases and J 3 bases, leaving 12 bases between the germline ends. The CDR3 runs to 15 residues. This chain's CDR3 is CASSPRDGNYNEQFF. CDR3 coding DNA: TGTGCCAGCTCACCCAGGGACGGGAACTACAATGAGCAGTTCTTC.

Concerning this clone itself: One junction end disagrees with the germline gene, perhaps due to a read error. V usage is TRBV28 and J usage is TRBJ1-1, with 10 positions matching TRBD1. Per germline, CDR1 MDHEN and CDR2 SYDVKM. CDR3 length: 13 amino acids. The CDR3 region has the DNA TGTGCCAGCAGTTCTTCCCGGGACAGGGGCGCGGGATTT. Translating it yields CASSSSRDRGAGF.

The CDR3 sequence: CASSLIGAGAGNEQFF. CDR3 nucleotide sequence: TGTGCCAGCAGCTTAATTGGGGCGGGCGCGGGAAATGAGCAGTTCTTC. V is TRBV7-3 and J is TRBJ2-1, with D perhaps TRBD2 (6 bases). Per the germline V gene, CDR1 is SGHTA and CDR2 is FQGTGA. V gave up 1 base and J gave up 7 bases, with 17 bases separating them. The CDR3 has 16 residues.

CDR3 bases: TGTGCCAGCAGTTCCCGGGATGAGCAGTTCTTC. Protein sequence: CASSSRDEQFF. The chain recombines TRBV28 with TRBJ2-1; D ambiguous. The CDR3 consists of 11 residues. Germline V gene lookup returns CDR1 MDHEN and CDR2 SYDVKM. The ends were cut back, 4 bases at V and 8 bases at J, with 6 bases in the middle.

The chain recombines TRBV29-1 with TRBJ2-3; 9 bases are shared with TRBD1. After removal of 0 bases from V and 0 bases from J, the junction contained 4 bases not matched to a gene. Germline V gene data show CDR1 as SQVTM and CDR2 as ANQGSEA. CDR3 length: 16 amino acids. The CDR3 DNA follows: TGCAGCGTTGAAGATTGGGGACAGGGAAGCACAGATACGCAGTATTTT. It yields the protein CSVEDWGQGSTDTQYF.

There are many counts of this clone. The chain is built from TRBV28 and TRBJ1-5; D not certain. Trimming took off 3 bases at V and 2 bases at J, with 5 bases between the two ends. The CDR3 covers 13 residues. Germline V gene data show CDR1 as MDHEN and CDR2 as SYDVKM. CDR3 sequence: CASSFIGNQPQHF. The CDR3, as DNA: TGTGCCAGCAGTTTTATAGGCAATCAGCCCCAGCATTTT. Full variable domain (missing parts from reference TRBV28 and TRBJ1-5): DVKVTQSSRYLVKRTGEKVFLECVQDMDHENMFWYRQDPGLGLRLIYFSYDVKMKEKGDIPEGYSVSREKKERFSLILESASTNQTSMYLCASSFIGNQPQHFGDGTRLSIL.

The chain carries TRBV28 and TRBJ2-1, with 16 bases aligning to TRBD2. CDR1 MDHEN and CDR2 SYDVKM come from the germline V gene. This CDR3 comprises 20 residues. Unmatched junction bases numbered 6, after V lost 1 base and J lost 0 bases. This CDR3 is CASSLSLGLAGGPSYNEQFF. The DNA of the CDR3 is TGTGCCAGCAGTTTATCCCTGGGACTAGCGGGAGGGCCCTCCTACAATGAGCAGTTCTTC.

This clone turned up a few times. This specimen includes other DNA sequences encoding the same CDR3. The chain couples TRBV30 to TRBJ1-5, with D possibly TRBD1 on 6 matching bases. Deletions cut 1 base from V and 3 bases from J, with 7 bases between. The germline gives CDR1 GTSNPN, CDR2 SVGIG (reference sequence). The CDR3 consists of 13 residues. CDR3 sequence (DNA): TGTGCCTGGAGTGGGACAGTCAATCAGCCCCAGCATTTT. This gives the protein CAWSGTVNQPQHF.

The chain links TRBV2 to TRBJ2-7; possibly TRBD1 or TRBD2 for D (5 bases each). There are 12 residues in the CDR3. The germline V gene has CDR1 SNHLY and CDR2 FYNNEI. Trimming removed 6 bases at V and 5 bases at J, with 11 bases between. DNA of the CDR3: TGTGCCAGCAGGGGGGAGTCCCACGAGCAGTACTTC. Translation: CASRGESHEQYF.

The gene calls are TRBV19 and TRBJ2-1, with 10 bases fitting TRBD2. With 6 bases clipped from V and 4 bases from J, the junction kept 6 bases outside the gene matches. The CDR3 contains 15 residues. The V gene's germline CDR1 is LNHDA and CDR2 SQIVND (reference sequence). CDR3 sequence: CASSPIAGGYNEQFF. CDR3 nucleotides: TGTGCCAGTAGCCCCATAGCGGGAGGTTACAATGAGCAGTTCTTC.

This clone was observed a single time. The chain links TRBV25-1 to TRBJ1-3; no reliable D call. The V gene lost 1 base and the J gene lost 0 bases, with 10 bases spanning the gap. Germline V gene sequence: CDR1 MGHDK, CDR2 SYGVNS. This CDR3 is built from 16 residues. The CDR3 bases are TGTGCCAGCAGTGAATCGGGCAGCTACTCTGGAAACACCATATATTTT. Its protein is CASSESGSYSGNTIYF.

The J gene is TRBJ1-5, the V gene TRBV7-6; 8 nucleotides line up with TRBD1. The length of the CDR3 is 16 residues. V lost 2 bases and J lost 6; bases outside the gene matches: 9. CDR1 is SGHVS, CDR2 FNYEAQ, per germline. CDR3 bases: TGTGCCAGCAGCTTAAGACCGGGACAGGAGGTTCAGCCCCAGCATTTT. This gives the protein CASSLRPGQEVQPQHF.

This clone was seen ten or more times. The chain recombines TRBV18 with TRBJ1-2, with TRBD1 matching over 8 bases. In germline, CDR1 is KGHSH, CDR2 LQKENI. The J segment lost 7 bases and the V segment lost 3 bases, leaving 7 bases of the junction unmatched. This CDR3 comprises 14 residues. The DNA for the CDR3 is TGTGCCAGCTCACCGCCGGACAGGGCTGGTGGCTACACCTTC. Translating it yields CASSPPDRAGGYTF.

In DNA, the CDR3 is TGCGCCAGCAGCCGAGGACAGGGGGACACTGAAGCTTTCTTT. Its protein product is CASSRGQGDTEAFF. The chain uses TRBV4-1 and TRBJ1-1; 10 bases are a match to TRBD1. The CDR3 loop spans 14 amino acids. V trimming: 4 bases; J trimming: 3 bases; junction bases outside the gene matches: 2. CDR1 and CDR2 from the germline V gene are MGHRA and YSYEKL.

The rearrangement links TRBV6-4 to TRBJ1-1, with 7 bases identical to TRBD1. Germline values: CDR1 MRHNA, CDR2 SNTAGT. J was trimmed by 5 bases and V by 3 bases; bases with no gene match: 3. The CDR3 has 13 amino acids. This CDR3 reads CASSEKGQTEAFF. The CDR3, as DNA: TGTGCCAGCAGTGAAAAGGGACAGACTGAAGCTTTCTTT.

The rearrangement links TRBV5-5 to TRBJ2-7, with 8 bases that match TRBD2. Germline V gene data show CDR1 as SGHKS and CDR2 as YYEKEE (reference sequence). The CDR3 has 14 amino acids. After removal of 1 base from V and 3 bases from J, the junction contained 3 bases not matched to a gene. CDR3 sequence reads: CASSLTSGVYEQYF. DNA of the CDR3: TGTGCCAGCAGCTTGACTAGCGGAGTCTACGAGCAGTACTTC. Variable domain in full (rest from reference TRBV5-5 and TRBJ2-7): DAGVTQSPTHLIKTRGQQVTLRCSPISGHKSVSWYQQVLGQGPQFIFQYYEKEERGRGNFPDRFSARQFPNYSSELNVNALLLGDSALYLCASSLTSGVYEQYFGPGTRLTVT.

The chain employs TRBV11-2 and TRBJ2-3; 12 nucleotides line up with TRBD2. Germline V gene lookup returns CDR1 SGHAT and CDR2 FQNNGV. V shed 5 bases, J shed 2 bases, and the junction held 8 bases outside the gene matches. This CDR3 has 17 residues. The CDR3 sequence: CASSRLAGAPATDTQYF. DNA for the CDR3: TGTGCCAGCAGCCGACTAGCGGGAGCGCCGGCCACAGATACGCAGTATTTT.